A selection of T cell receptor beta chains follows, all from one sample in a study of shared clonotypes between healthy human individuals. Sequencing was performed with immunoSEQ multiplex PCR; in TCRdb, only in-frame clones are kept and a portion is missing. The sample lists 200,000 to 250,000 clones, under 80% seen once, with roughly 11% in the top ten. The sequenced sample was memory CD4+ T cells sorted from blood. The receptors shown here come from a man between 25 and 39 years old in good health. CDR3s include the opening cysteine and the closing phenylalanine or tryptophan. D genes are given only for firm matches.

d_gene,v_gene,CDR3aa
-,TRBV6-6,CASRPARDPFPGELFF
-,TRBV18,CASSPDQGYTGELFF
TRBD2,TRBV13,CASSPGAGGTDTQYF
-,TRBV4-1,CASSVATGSYNEQFF
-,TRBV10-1,CASKAYGSWGIFGYNEKLFF
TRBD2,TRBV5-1,CASSLGVDFGLAGMSYEQYF
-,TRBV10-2,CATYGYNEQFF
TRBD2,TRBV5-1,CASSLPSGSNEQFF
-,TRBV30,CAWNFGGANEKLFF
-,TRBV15,CATSRDKGFGNQPQHF
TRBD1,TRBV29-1,CSVEIGTGSYEQYF
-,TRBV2,CASRGAPLEYQPQHF